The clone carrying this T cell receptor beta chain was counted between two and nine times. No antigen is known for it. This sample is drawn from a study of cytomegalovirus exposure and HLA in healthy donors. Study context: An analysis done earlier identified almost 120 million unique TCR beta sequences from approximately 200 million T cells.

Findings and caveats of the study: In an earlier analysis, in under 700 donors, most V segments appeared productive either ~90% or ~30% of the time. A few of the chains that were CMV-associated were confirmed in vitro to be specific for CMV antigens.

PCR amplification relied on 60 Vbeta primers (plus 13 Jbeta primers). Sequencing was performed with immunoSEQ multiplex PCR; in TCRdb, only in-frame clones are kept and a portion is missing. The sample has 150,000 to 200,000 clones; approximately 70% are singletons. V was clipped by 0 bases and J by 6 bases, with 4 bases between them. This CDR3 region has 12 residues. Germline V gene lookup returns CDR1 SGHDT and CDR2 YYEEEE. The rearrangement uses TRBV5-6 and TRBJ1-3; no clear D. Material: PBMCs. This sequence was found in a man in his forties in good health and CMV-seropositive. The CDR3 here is CASSLGANTIYF. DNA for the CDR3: TGTGCCAGCAGCTTGGGGGCAAACACCATATATTTT.